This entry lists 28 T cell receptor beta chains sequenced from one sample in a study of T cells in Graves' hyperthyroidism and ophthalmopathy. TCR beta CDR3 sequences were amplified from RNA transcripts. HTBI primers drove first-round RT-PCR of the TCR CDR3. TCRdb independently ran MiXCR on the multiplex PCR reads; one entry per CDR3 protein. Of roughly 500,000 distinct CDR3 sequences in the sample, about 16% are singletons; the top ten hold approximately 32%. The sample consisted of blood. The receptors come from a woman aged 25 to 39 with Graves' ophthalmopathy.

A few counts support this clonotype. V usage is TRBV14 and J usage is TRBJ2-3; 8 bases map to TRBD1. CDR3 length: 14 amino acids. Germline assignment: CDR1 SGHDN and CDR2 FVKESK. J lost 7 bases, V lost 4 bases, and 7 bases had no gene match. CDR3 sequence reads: CASSLRQGTNTQYF. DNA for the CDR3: TGTGCCAGCAGCCTCAGACAGGGGACGAATACGCAGTATTTT.

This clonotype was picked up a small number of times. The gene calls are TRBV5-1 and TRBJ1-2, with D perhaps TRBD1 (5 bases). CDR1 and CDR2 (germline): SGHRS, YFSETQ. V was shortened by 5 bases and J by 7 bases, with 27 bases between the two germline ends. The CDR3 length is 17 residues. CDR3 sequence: CASSALVGDPSRGGYTF. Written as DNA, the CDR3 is TGCGCCAGCAGTGCTCTCGTGGGGGACCCAAGCCGGGGTGGCTACACCTTC. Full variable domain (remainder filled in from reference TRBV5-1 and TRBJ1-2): KAGVTQTPRYLIKTRGQQVTLSCSPISGHRSVSWYQQTPGQGLQFLFEYFSETQRNKGNFPGRFSGRQFSNSRSEMNVSTLELGDSALYLCASSALVGDPSRGGYTFGSGTRLTVV.

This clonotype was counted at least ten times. The CDR3 nucleotides read TGTGCCAGCAGCTTTGAACAGAACAATGAGCAGTTCTTC. It translates to CASSFEQNNEQFF. The V call is TRBV5-5, the J call TRBJ2-1; D is unresolved. V gave up 2 bases and J gave up 5 bases, with 8 bases separating them. The CDR3 is made up of 13 amino acids. Germline V gene data show CDR1 as SGHKS and CDR2 as YYEKEE (reference sequence). Full variable domain (missing parts from reference TRBV5-5 and TRBJ2-1): DAGVTQSPTHLIKTRGQQVTLRCSPISGHKSVSWYQQVLGQGPQFIFQYYEKEERGRGNFPDRFSARQFPNYSSELNVNALLLGDSALYLCASSFEQNNEQFFGPGTRLTVL.

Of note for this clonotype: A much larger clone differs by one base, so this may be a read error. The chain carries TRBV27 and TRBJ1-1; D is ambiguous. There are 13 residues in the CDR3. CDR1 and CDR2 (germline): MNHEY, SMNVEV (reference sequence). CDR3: CAGSLNVNTEAFF. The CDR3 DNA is TGTGCCGGCAGCCTAAATGTCAACACTGAAGCTTTCTTT.

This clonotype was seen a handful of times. The CDR3 loop is CSARRGSLQETQYF. CDR3 sequence (DNA): TGCAGTGCTCGCCGGGGGTCCCTACAAGAGACCCAGTACTTC. The chain is built from TRBV20-1 and TRBJ2-5; a possible D gene is TRBD2 (6 bases). The CDR3 consists of 14 residues. Germline assignment: CDR1 DFQATT and CDR2 SNEGSKA (reference sequence). Trimming took off 5 bases at V and 2 bases at J, with 15 bases between the two ends.

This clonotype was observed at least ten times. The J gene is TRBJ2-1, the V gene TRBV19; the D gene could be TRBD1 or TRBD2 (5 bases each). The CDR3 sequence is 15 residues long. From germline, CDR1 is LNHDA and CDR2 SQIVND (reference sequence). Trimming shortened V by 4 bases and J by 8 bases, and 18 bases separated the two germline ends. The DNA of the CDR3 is TGTGCCAGTAGTACGGGACGAGGCTTAGTCCATGAGCAGTTCTTC. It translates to CASSTGRGLVHEQFF. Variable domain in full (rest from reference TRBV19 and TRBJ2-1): DGGITQSPKYLFRKEGQNVTLSCEQNLNHDAMYWYRQDPGQGLRLIYYSQIVNDFQKGDIAEGYSVSREKKESFPLTVTSAQKNPTAFYLCASSTGRGLVHEQFFGPGTRLTVL.

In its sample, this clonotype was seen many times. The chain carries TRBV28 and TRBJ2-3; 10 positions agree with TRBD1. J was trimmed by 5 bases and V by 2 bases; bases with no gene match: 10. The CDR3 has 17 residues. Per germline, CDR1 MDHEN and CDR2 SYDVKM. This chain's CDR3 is CASSLLDRGQEKDTQYF. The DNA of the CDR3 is TGTGCCAGCAGTTTACTCGACAGGGGGCAAGAGAAAGATACGCAGTATTTT.

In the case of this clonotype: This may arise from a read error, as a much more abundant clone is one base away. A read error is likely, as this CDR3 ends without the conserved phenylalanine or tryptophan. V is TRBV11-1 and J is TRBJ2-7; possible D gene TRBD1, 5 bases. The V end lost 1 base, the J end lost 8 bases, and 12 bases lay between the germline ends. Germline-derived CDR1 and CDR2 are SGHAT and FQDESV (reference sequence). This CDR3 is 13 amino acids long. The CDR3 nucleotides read TGTGCCAGCAGCTTAGGGCGACAGAGTCAGCAGTACCTC. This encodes CASSLGRQSQQYL.

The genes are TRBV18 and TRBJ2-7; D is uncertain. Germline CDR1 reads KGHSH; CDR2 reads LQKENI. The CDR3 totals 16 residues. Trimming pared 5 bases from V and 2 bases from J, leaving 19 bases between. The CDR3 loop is CASSDKHGGIAYEQYF. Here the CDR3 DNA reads TGTGCCAGCTCAGACAAACACGGTGGGATCGCCTACGAGCAGTACTTC. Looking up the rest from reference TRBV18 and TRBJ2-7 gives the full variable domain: NAGVMQNPRHLVRRRGQEARLRCSPMKGHSHVYWYRQLPEEGLKFMVYLQKENIIDESGMPKERFSAEFPKEGPSILRIQQVVRGDSAAYFCASSDKHGGIAYEQYFGPGTRLTVT.

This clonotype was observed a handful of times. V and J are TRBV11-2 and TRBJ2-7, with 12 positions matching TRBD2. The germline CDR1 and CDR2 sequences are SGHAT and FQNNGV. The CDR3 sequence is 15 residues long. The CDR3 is CAMGLAGPNSYEQYF. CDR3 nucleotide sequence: TGTGCGATGGGACTAGCGGGTCCTAATTCCTACGAGCAGTACTTC.

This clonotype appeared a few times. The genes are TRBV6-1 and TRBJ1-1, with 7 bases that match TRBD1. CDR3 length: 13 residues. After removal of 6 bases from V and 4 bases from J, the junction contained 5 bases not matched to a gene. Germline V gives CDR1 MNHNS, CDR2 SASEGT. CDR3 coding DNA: TGTGCCAGCAGGGACGAGGGGGCCACTGAAGCTTTCTTT. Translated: CASRDEGATEAFF.

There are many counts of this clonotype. This CDR3 is CASSGWDTKNTEAFF. The CDR3 region has the DNA TGTGCCAGCAGCGGATGGGACACTAAAAACACTGAAGCTTTCTTT. This sequence joins TRBV7-9 and TRBJ1-1; D is perhaps TRBD1 (6 bases). V lost 5 bases and J 2 bases, leaving 15 bases between the germline ends. The length of the CDR3 is 15 residues. The germline V gene encodes CDR1 SEHNR and CDR2 FQNEAQ (reference sequence).

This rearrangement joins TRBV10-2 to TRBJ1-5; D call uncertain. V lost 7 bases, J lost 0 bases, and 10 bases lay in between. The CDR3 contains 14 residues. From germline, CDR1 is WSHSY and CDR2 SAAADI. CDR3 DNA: TGCGCCAGCACCTCAGAATATAGCAATCAGCCCCAGCATTTT. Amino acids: CASTSEYSNQPQHF.

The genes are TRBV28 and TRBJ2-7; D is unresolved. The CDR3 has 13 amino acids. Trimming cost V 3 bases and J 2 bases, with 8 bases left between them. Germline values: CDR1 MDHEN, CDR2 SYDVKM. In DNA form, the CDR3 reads TGTGCCAGCAGTTTGACCAGAGCCTACGAGCAGTACTTC. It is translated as CASSLTRAYEQYF. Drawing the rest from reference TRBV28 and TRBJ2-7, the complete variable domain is DVKVTQSSRYLVKRTGEKVFLECVQDMDHENMFWYRQDPGLGLRLIYFSYDVKMKEKGDIPEGYSVSREKKERFSLILESASTNQTSMYLCASSLTRAYEQYFGPGTRLTVT.

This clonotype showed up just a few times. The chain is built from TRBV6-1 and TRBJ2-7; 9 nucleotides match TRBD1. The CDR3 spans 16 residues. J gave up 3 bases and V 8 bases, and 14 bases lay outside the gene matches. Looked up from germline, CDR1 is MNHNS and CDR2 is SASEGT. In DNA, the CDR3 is TGTGCCAGCGCCGGACAAATCCCGGGACAGGGCTACGAGCAGTACTTC. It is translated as CASAGQIPGQGYEQYF.

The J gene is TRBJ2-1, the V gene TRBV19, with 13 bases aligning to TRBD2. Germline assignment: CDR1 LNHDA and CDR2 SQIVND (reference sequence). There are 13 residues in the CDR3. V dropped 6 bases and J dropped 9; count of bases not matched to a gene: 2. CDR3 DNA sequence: TGTGCCAGTAGGACTAGCGGGAGGAGTGAGCAGTTCTTC. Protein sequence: CASRTSGRSEQFF.

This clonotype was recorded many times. The CDR3 coding sequence is TGTGCCAGCATTGGTCCGGGAGGGCCCCAAGAGACCCAGTACTTC. Encoded protein: CASIGPGGPQETQYF. The chain has TRBV7-2 and TRBJ2-5; 8 bases line up with TRBD2. CDR1 SGHTA and CDR2 FQGNSA come from the germline V gene. The CDR3 is 15 amino acids. J lost 1 base, V lost 7 bases, and 8 bases had no gene match.

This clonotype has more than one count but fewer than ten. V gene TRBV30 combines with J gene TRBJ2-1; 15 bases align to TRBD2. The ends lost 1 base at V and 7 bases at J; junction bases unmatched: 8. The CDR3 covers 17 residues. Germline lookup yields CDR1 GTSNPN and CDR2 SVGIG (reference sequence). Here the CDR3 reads CAWSGGLAGGVYNEQFF. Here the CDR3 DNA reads TGTGCCTGGAGTGGGGGACTAGCGGGGGGTGTATATAATGAGCAGTTCTTC. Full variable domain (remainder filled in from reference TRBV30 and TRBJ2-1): SQTIHQWPATLVQPVGSPLSLECTVEGTSNPNLYWYRQAAGRGLQLLFYSVGIGQISSEVPQNLSASRPQDRQFILSSKKLLLSDSGFYLCAWSGGLAGGVYNEQFFGPGTRLTVL.

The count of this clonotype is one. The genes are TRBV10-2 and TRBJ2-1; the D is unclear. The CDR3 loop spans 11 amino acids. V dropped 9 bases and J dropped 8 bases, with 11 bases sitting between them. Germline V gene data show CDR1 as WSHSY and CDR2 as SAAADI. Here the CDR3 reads CASLRMDEQFF. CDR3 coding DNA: TGCGCCAGTCTCCGGATGGATGAGCAGTTCTTC.

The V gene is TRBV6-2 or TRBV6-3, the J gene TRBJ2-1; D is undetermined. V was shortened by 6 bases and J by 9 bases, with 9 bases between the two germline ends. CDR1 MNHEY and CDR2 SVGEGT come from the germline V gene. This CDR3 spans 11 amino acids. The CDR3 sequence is CASRLAIEQFF. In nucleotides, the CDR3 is TGTGCCAGCAGGTTAGCTATTGAGCAGTTCTTC.

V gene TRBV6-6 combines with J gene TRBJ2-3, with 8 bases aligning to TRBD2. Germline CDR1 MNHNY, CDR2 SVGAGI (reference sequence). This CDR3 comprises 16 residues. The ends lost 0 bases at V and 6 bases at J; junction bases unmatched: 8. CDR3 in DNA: TGTGCCAGCAGTTACTCCCCAGCGGGAGTGTGGGATACGCAGTATTTT. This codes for CASSYSPAGVWDTQYF.

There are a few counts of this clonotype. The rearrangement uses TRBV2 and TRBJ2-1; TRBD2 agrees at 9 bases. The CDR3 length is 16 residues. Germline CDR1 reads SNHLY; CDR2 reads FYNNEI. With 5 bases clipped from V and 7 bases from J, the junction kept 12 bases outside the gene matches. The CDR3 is CASSQGAGGRMNEQFF. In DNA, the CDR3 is TGTGCCAGCAGTCAAGGAGCGGGAGGTCGGATGAATGAGCAGTTCTTC. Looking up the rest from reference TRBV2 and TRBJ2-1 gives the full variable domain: EPEVTQTPSHQVTQMGQEVILRCVPISNHLYFYWYRQILGQKVEFLVSFYNNEISEKSEIFDDQFSVERPDGSNFTLKIRSTKLEDSAMYFCASSQGAGGRMNEQFFGPGTRLTVL.

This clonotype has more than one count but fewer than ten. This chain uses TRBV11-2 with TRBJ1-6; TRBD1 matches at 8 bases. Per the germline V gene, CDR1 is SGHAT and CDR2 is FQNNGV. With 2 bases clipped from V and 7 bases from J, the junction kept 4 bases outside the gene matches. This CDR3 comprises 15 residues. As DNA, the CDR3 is TGTGCCAGCAGCTTAACAGGGGGAGGGAATTCACCCCTCCACTTT. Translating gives CASSLTGGGNSPLHF.

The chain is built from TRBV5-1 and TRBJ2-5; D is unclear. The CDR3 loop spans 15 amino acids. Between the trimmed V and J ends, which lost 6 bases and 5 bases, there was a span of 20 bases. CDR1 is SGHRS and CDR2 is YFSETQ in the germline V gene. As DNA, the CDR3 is TGCGCCAGCACGGTAGCCGCCCCGGCAAAGGAGACCCAGTACTTC. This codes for CASTVAAPAKETQYF.

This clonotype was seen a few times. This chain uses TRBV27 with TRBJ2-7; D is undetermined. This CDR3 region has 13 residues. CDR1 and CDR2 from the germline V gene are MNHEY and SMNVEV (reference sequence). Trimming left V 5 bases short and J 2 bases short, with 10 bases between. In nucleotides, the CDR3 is TGTGCCAGCAGTGAAGAGTTCGCCTACGAGCAGTACTTC. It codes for CASSEEFAYEQYF.

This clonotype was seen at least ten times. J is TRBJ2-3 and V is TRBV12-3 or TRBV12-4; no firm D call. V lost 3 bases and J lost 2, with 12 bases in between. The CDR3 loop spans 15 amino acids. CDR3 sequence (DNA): TGTGCCAGCAGTTTGAAGGCGGATTACACAGATACGCAGTATTTT. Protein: CASSLKADYTDTQYF.

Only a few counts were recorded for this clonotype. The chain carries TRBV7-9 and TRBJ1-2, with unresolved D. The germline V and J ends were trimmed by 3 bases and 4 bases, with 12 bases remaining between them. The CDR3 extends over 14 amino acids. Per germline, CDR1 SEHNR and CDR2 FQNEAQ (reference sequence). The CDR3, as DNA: TGTGCCAGCAGCTTCGGGCCCCGGCCCTATGGCTACACCTTC. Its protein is CASSFGPRPYGYTF.

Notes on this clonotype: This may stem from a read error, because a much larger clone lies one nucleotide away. The CDR3 reads CASSEGQGTKAFF. The CDR3 nucleotides are TGTGCCAGCAGTGAAGGACAGGGGACTAAAGCTTTCTTT. The chain has TRBV2 and TRBJ1-1, with 8 bases aligning to TRBD1. V lost 1 base and J lost 9; bases outside the gene matches: 4. CDR1 SNHLY and CDR2 FYNNEI come from the germline V gene. The length of the CDR3 is 13 residues.